This T cell receptor beta chain was observed in a study of CD8 T cells in ankylosing spondylitis (dated by TCRdb to between 2016 and 2019). In terms of the full investigation: To find TCR variants linked to disease, the study profiled T cell receptor beta repertoires in ankylosing spondylitis patients and healthy donors. In total, the full study cohort was made up of nearly 110 healthy donors and 25 to 30 ankylosing spondylitis patients. Peripheral blood samples were taken, and synovial fluid was additionally collected from ankylosing spondylitis patients. General conclusions and limits of the study: The disease-linked clones were reported as significantly enriched in matched synovial fluid samples from ankylosing spondylitis patients. Blood from ankylosing spondylitis patients appeared to be characterized by a TCR beta motif made up of fewer than ten highly homologous amino acid variants. Some of the motif variants had been reported before in the synovial fluid and blood of reactive arthritis patients, a finding that suggests common disease-initiation mechanisms. A CD8+ phenotype was shown by the disease-linked clones, which were found at relatively low frequencies in peripheral blood.

Reads for this sample came from an Illumina HiSeq 2500. TCR beta libraries were prepared by quantitative 5'-RACE with molecular barcodes. As for the authors' bioinformatics: To identify disease-linked TCR variants, a new computational method was used, one built on a probabilistic model of VDJ rearrangement. TCRdb's own reprocessing of the public reads used fastp at Q25 and MiXCR and kept productive beta chains. A single entry per CDR3 protein holds the most common genes and DNA from its merged rows. The V and J calls were not made by the authors but by TCRdb's processing. The sample includes some 220,000 distinct CDR3 sequences, with about 10% observed a single time. The ten biggest clones cover roughly 2.5% of the sample. V and J are truncated by 7 bases and 0 bases respectively, leaving an intervening sequence of 16 bases. The germline V gene gives CDR1 as MNHNS and CDR2 as SASEGT. Spanning cysteine to phenylalanine, the CDR3 consists of 17 amino acids. The only DNA kept is the CDR3, 51 bases in frame from the first base.

This clonotype came up a few times. Its antigen has not been determined. No much larger clone exists at a distance of one base, and base qualities are not known. The material sequenced was blood, either unsorted or a sorted T cell fraction (not recorded which). The rearranged segments are TRBV6-1 and TRBJ2-6; no D gene is confidently identified. This clonotype was sampled from a male donor with ankylosing spondylitis or in good health (not recorded which). CDR3 loop: CASTLGPLVSGANVLTF. The nucleotide sequence reads TGTGCCAGCACCCTAGGACCGCTAGTCTCTGGGGCCAACGTCCTGACTTTC.